One and the same sample provided the 21 T cell receptor beta chains below, sequenced in a study of blood T cell repertoires in COVID-19. The method was immunoSEQ multiplex PCR; TCRdb's version includes in-frame clones alone and lacks a portion of them. The sample holds fewer than 350,000 clones, around 81% seen once. The sample comprised peripheral blood. The receptors come from a woman aged 60-70 years with active or convalescent COVID-19.

The chain joins TRBV3-1 (or the pseudogene TRBV3-2) to TRBJ2-5, with TRBD2 matching over 7 bases. Unmatched junction bases numbered 4, after V lost 1 base and J lost 5 bases. The CDR3 is made up of 14 amino acids. The germline gives CDR1 LGHDT, CDR2 YNNKEL (reference sequence). The CDR3 DNA is TGTGCCAGCAGCCAAGGAGCGGGGCGGGAGACCCAGTACTTC. Amino acid sequence: CASSQGAGRETQYF.

The chain links TRBV21-1 to TRBJ2-7; the table calls TRBD1, which could not be checked here. TRBV21-1 constitutes a pseudogene. The CDR3 runs to 17 residues. In nucleotides, the CDR3 is TGTGCCAGCAGCCGATTCGTCCGGGACACCAACTCCTACGAGCAGTACTTC. Translating it yields CASSRFVRDTNSYEQYF.

The V and J genes are TRBV6-2 or TRBV6-3 and TRBJ1-5, with D unresolved. Germline-derived CDR1 and CDR2 are MNHEY and SVGEGT. Trimming took 5 bases from V and 6 from J, leaving 8 bases between them. The CDR3 loop spans 12 amino acids. CDR3 loop: CASSSYLQPQHF. CDR3 bases: TGTGCCAGCAGTAGCTACCTTCAGCCCCAGCATTTT.

The chain has TRBV27 and TRBJ1-2, with 7 bases lining up with TRBD1. CDR1 MNHEY and CDR2 SMNVEV come from the germline V gene (reference sequence). The CDR3 consists of 14 residues. V lost 2 bases, J lost 3 bases, and 3 bases stayed unmatched. CDR3 in amino acids: CASSLGQGDYGYTF. CDR3 nucleotide sequence: TGTGCCAGCAGTTTAGGCCAGGGGGACTATGGCTACACCTTC.

The genes are TRBV11-2 and TRBJ1-4; no definite D call. Germline V gene lookup returns CDR1 SGHAT and CDR2 FQNNGV. The V gene lost 0 bases and the J gene lost 0 bases, with 11 bases spanning the gap. The CDR3 is made up of 17 amino acids. As DNA, the CDR3 is TGTGCCAGCAGCTTAGAACCCGGAGTTGCAACTAATGAAAAACTGTTTTTT. This encodes CASSLEPGVATNEKLFF.

The chain recombines TRBV27 with TRBJ2-7; TRBD2 agrees at 7 bases. The CDR3 runs 10 residues. Germline V gene lookup returns CDR1 MNHEY and CDR2 SMNVEV (reference sequence). V shed 8 bases and J 5 bases; nucleotides not matched to a gene: 0. The CDR3, as DNA: TGTGCCAGCGGGAGGGACGAGCAGTACTTC. Protein sequence: CASGRDEQYF.

This chain uses TRBV11-2 with TRBJ1-2, with 8 nucleotides matching TRBD1. Trimming at V came to 5 bases and at J to 1 base, leaving 6 bases not matched to a gene. This CDR3 region has 15 residues. CDR1 is SGHAT and CDR2 is FQNNGV in the germline V gene. CDR3 residues: CASSQRTGNNYGYTF. DNA of the CDR3: TGTGCCAGCAGCCAAAGGACAGGGAATAACTATGGCTACACCTTC.

The rearrangement links TRBV29-1 to TRBJ2-5; D is ambiguous. CDR3 length: 13 amino acids. Trimming left V 2 bases short and J 3 bases short, with 10 bases between. Germline V gene data show CDR1 as SQVTM and CDR2 as ANQGSEA. CDR3 coding DNA: TGCAGCGTTGAAACATCCCGTAAAGAGACCCAGTACTTC. Translation: CSVETSRKETQYF.

This clone was counted a few times. The rearrangement joins TRBV29-1 to TRBJ2-7; D might be TRBD1 (6 bases). The CDR3 is 13 residues long. Germline V gives CDR1 SQVTM, CDR2 ANQGSEA. Trimming pared 4 bases from V and 5 bases from J, leaving 15 bases between. For the CDR3, the DNA is TGCAGCGTTGCCTCGACAGGCATCCACGAGCAGTACTTC. This encodes CSVASTGIHEQYF.

The gene calls are TRBV19 and TRBJ1-1; TRBD1 matches 7 bases. After removal of 8 bases from V and 1 base from J, the junction contained 10 bases not matched to a gene. Germline V lookup: CDR1 LNHDA, CDR2 SQIVND (reference sequence). This CDR3 is 15 amino acids long. The CDR3 protein is CASRTHRDRNTEAFF. CDR3 nucleotides: TGTGCCAGTCGGACCCACCGGGACAGGAACACTGAAGCTTTCTTT.

The chain joins TRBV18 to TRBJ2-1; 8 positions agree with TRBD2. V trimming: 3 bases; J trimming: 5 bases; junction bases outside the gene matches: 12. CDR1 KGHSH and CDR2 LQKENI come from the germline V gene. The CDR3 consists of 17 residues. Written as DNA, the CDR3 is TGTGCCAGCTCACCGACCACGTTCGCGGGGGGTCACAATGAGCAGTTCTTC. It codes for CASSPTTFAGGHNEQFF.

The rearrangement links TRBV5-1 to TRBJ1-4; 10 nucleotides agree with TRBD1. CDR1 and CDR2 from the germline V gene are SGHRS and YFSETQ. The CDR3 consists of 16 residues. The junction had 2 bases not matched to a gene; V was cut back by 3 bases and J by 0 bases. Here the CDR3 DNA reads TGCGCCAGCAGCTGGACAGGGGGTTCAACTAATGAAAAACTGTTTTTT. Translating gives CASSWTGGSTNEKLFF.

This chain uses TRBV4-1 with TRBJ2-7; 10 nucleotides align to TRBD1. The CDR3 length is 16 residues. CDR1 and CDR2 from the germline V gene are MGHRA and YSYEKL. With V trimmed by 2 bases and J by 2 bases, 6 bases remained unmatched. CDR3 sequence: CASSQRQGAAPYEQYF. The CDR3 DNA follows: TGCGCCAGCAGCCAAAGACAGGGGGCCGCCCCCTACGAGCAGTACTTC.

This clone was seen more than once but under ten times. This chain links TRBV4-3 with TRBJ1-1; D not resolved. This CDR3 spans 18 amino acids. Germline V lookup: CDR1 LGHNA, CDR2 YSLEER. The V end lost 0 bases, the J end lost 1 base, and 18 bases lay between the germline ends. CDR3 bases: TGCGCCAGCAGCCAAGATGGAGCAGTATCGTCCAGGAACACTGAAGCTTTCTTT. Amino acid sequence: CASSQDGAVSSRNTEAFF.

The chain joins TRBV2 to TRBJ2-3; weak D call: TRBD2 (7 bases). Trimming cost V 1 base and J 9 bases, with 11 bases left between them. The CDR3 has 13 amino acids. CDR1 is SNHLY and CDR2 is FYNNEI in the germline V gene. The chain's CDR3 is CASSEGGGGTQYF. In nucleotides, the CDR3 is TGTGCCAGCAGTGAAGGAGGGGGGGGGACGCAGTATTTT.

The CDR3 here is CASSLDIGENTEAFF. The CDR3 DNA follows: TGCGCCAGCAGCTTGGATATCGGGGAGAACACTGAAGCTTTCTTT. V gene TRBV5-1 combines with J gene TRBJ1-1; D is ambiguous. The CDR3 is 15 amino acids. Germline values: CDR1 SGHRS, CDR2 YFSETQ. Trimming removed 0 bases from V and 1 base from J, with 10 bases in between.

This chain joins TRBV12-5 and TRBJ2-5, with TRBD1 identical over 7 bases. Unmatched junction bases numbered 7, after V lost 0 bases and J lost 0 bases. The CDR3 sequence is 17 residues long. Per germline, CDR1 LGHNT and CDR2 FRNRAP. The CDR3 DNA sequence: TGTGCTAGTGGTTTGGTACTCGGGACAGCGTACCAAGAGACCCAGTACTTC. This gives the protein CASGLVLGTAYQETQYF.

The chain links TRBV4-3 to TRBJ2-7, with 11 bases matching TRBD2. Germline values: CDR1 LGHNA, CDR2 YSLEER. The V segment lost 6 bases and the J segment 4 bases; nucleotides outside the gene matches: 8. The CDR3 extends over 15 amino acids. The chain's CDR3 is CASSPYSGGAYEQYF. The CDR3, as DNA: TGCGCCAGCAGTCCTTATAGCGGGGGGGCTTACGAGCAGTACTTC.

This rearrangement joins TRBV7-7 to TRBJ2-3, with D possibly TRBD2 on 5 matching bases. CDR3 length: 15 amino acids. The germline gives CDR1 SSHAT, CDR2 FNYEAQ (reference sequence). The CDR3 loop reads CACSLGESQYDTQYF. For the CDR3, the DNA is TGTGCTTGCTCCCTCGGGGAATCTCAATATGATACGCAGTATTTT. The full variable domain, in which reference TRBV7-7 and TRBJ2-3 provide the parts outside the CDR3, is GAGVSQSPRYKVTKRGQDVTLRCDPISSHATLYWYQQALGQGPEFLTYFNYEAQPDKSGLPSDRFSAERPEGSISTLTIQRTEQRDSAMYRCACSLGESQYDTQYFGPGTRLTVL.

The V call is TRBV5-1, the J call TRBJ2-5; D is perhaps TRBD1 (6 bases). V was clipped by 2 bases and J by 2 bases, with 22 bases between them. CDR3 length: 18 residues. Germline assignment: CDR1 SGHRS and CDR2 YFSETQ. The CDR3 DNA sequence: TGCGCCAGCAGCTTAAGTTGGGGGCAGGGGACCCTACAAGAGACCCAGTACTTC. As protein: CASSLSWGQGTLQETQYF. The variable domain in full, with the rest retrieved from reference TRBV5-1 and TRBJ2-5, is KAGVTQTPRYLIKTRGQQVTLSCSPISGHRSVSWYQQTPGQGLQFLFEYFSETQRNKGNFPGRFSGRQFSNSRSEMNVSTLELGDSALYLCASSLSWGQGTLQETQYFGPGTRLLVL.

V and J are TRBV10-3 and TRBJ2-1; D gene ambiguous. CDR1 and CDR2 (germline): ENHRY, SYGVKD. CDR3 length: 12 residues. Trimming shortened V by 4 bases and J by 5 bases, and 6 bases separated the two germline ends. CDR3: CAISGPDNEQFF. CDR3 coding DNA: TGTGCCATCAGTGGCCCGGACAATGAGCAGTTCTTC.